This passage covers 29 T cell receptor beta chains from one sample sequenced in a study of neurological immune-mediated disorders. TCRdb reanalysed the 5' RACE reads using MiXCR and keeps one entry per CDR3 protein. Counted here are approximately 60,000 distinct CDR3 sequences, under 5% occurring once; the ten biggest clones make up 2.6%. The sample was PBMCs. The receptor source for this set is a man aged 45-60 years with multiple sclerosis.

This clonotype was recorded many times. The V call is TRBV5-1, the J call TRBJ2-1, with TRBD2 as a possible D gene (6 bases). Germline-derived CDR1 and CDR2 are SGHRS and YFSETQ. This CDR3 is 14 amino acids long. V was trimmed by 6 bases and J by 5 bases, leaving 15 bases between them. The CDR3 here is CASMGLDMNNEQFF. The CDR3 DNA reads TGCGCCAGCATGGGACTCGACATGAACAATGAGCAGTTCTTC.

This clonotype was seen repeatedly, ten times or more. The chain uses TRBV20-1 and TRBJ2-3; TRBD2 matches 14 bases. CDR3 length: 15 amino acids. J lost 4 bases, V lost 5 bases, and 5 bases had no gene match. Germline V gene sequence: CDR1 DFQATT, CDR2 SNEGSKA (reference sequence). CDR3 DNA sequence: TGCAGTGCTGGGAGGACTAGCGGGGGGTCAGATACGCAGTATTTT. Residues: CSAGRTSGGSDTQYF.

In this sample, this clonotype turned up many times. The rearrangement links TRBV5-6 to TRBJ2-1, with unresolved D. Germline V lookup: CDR1 SGHDT, CDR2 YYEEEE. The V end was cut by 4 bases, the J end by 3 bases, with 20 bases between. The length of the CDR3 is 17 residues. CDR3 sequence: CASSPKGFLSIYNEQFF. The CDR3 DNA is TGTGCCAGCAGCCCAAAGGGCTTTCTAAGTATCTACAATGAGCAGTTCTTC.

Many counts were recorded for this clonotype. CDR3 nucleotide sequence: TGTGCCAGCAGTTACGAGGGTTTTGGTGAAGCTTTCTTT. It is translated as CASSYEGFGEAFF. The chain has TRBV6-6 and TRBJ1-1; no clear D gene. Trimming removed 2 bases at V and 7 bases at J, with 11 bases between. This CDR3 spans 13 amino acids. Germline CDR1 is MNHNY and CDR2 is SVGAGI (reference sequence).

This clonotype has ten or more counts. The V gene is TRBV4-3, the J gene TRBJ1-5; perhaps TRBD1 as D (5 bases). The CDR3 consists of 13 residues. The V gene lost 0 bases and the J gene lost 10 bases, with 10 bases spanning the gap. CDR1 and CDR2 (germline): LGHNA, YSLEER. CDR3 protein: CASSQERGLPQHF. The CDR3 DNA reads as TGCGCCAGCAGCCAAGAGAGGGGTTTACCCCAGCATTTT.

This clonotype was counted only a few times. J is TRBJ2-2 and V is TRBV7-8; 7 bases are a match to TRBD2. The ends lost 1 base at V and 0 bases at J; junction bases unmatched: 5. This CDR3 is built from 17 residues. Germline V gives CDR1 SGHVS, CDR2 FQNEAQ. DNA for the CDR3: TGTGCCAGCAGCTTAGTACGGCTAGCGGCGAACACCGGGGAGCTGTTTTTT. This sequence encodes CASSLVRLAANTGELFF.

At least ten counts were recorded for this clonotype. This chain's CDR3 is CASRPQGNTEAFF. CDR3 nucleotide sequence: TGCGCCAGCAGACCCCAGGGGAACACTGAAGCTTTCTTT. J is TRBJ1-1 and V is TRBV5-1; weak D call: TRBD1 (5 bases). Germline V gene data show CDR1 as SGHRS and CDR2 as YFSETQ. Deletions cut 5 bases from V and 1 base from J, with 9 bases between. This CDR3 is built from 13 residues.

This clonotype was picked up many times. V and J are TRBV20-1 and TRBJ2-7, with 8 bases lining up with TRBD1. The CDR3 has 12 residues. Germline CDR1 and CDR2: DFQATT and SNEGSKA (reference sequence). J gave up 4 bases and V 3 bases, and 2 bases lay outside the gene matches. The CDR3 region is CSARGQAYEQYV. CDR3 nucleotides: TGCAGTGCTAGGGGACAGGCATACGAGCAGTACGTC.

Many counts were recorded for this clonotype. A read error may account for a junction end that differs from germline. The genes are TRBV12-3 or TRBV12-4 and TRBJ1-5, with a tentative D call TRBD1 (5 bases). The length of the CDR3 is 12 residues. Here the CDR3 reads CASKGSNQPQNF. For the CDR3, the DNA is TGTGCCAGCAAGGGGAGCAATCAGCCCCAGAATTTT.

The sample holds many counts of this clonotype. The chain's CDR3 is CASNRQGSNQPQHF. The CDR3 nucleotides read TGTGCCAGCAATCGACAGGGCTCCAATCAGCCCCAGCATTTT. V gene TRBV6-6 combines with J gene TRBJ1-5; 7 bases align to TRBD1. V gave up 7 bases and J gave up 3 bases; unmatched junction bases: 6. CDR1 is MNHNY and CDR2 is SVGAGI in the germline V gene (reference sequence). The CDR3 extends over 14 amino acids.

In this sample, this clonotype turned up many times. The chain is built from TRBV4-1 and TRBJ1-2; perhaps TRBD1 as D (5 bases). The germline V gene encodes CDR1 MGHRA and CDR2 YSYEKL. Trimming took 0 bases from V and 4 from J, leaving 12 bases between them. The CDR3 sequence is 15 residues long. The CDR3 is CASSQEPGALYGYTF. As DNA, the CDR3 is TGCGCCAGCAGCCAAGAGCCCGGGGCTCTCTATGGCTACACCTTC.

In this sample, this clonotype turned up many times. This chain uses TRBV4-1 with TRBJ1-1; 10 bases line up with TRBD1. Germline V gives CDR1 MGHRA, CDR2 YSYEKL. The CDR3 loop spans 15 amino acids. The trim removed 8 bases at V and 6 bases at J, leaving 12 bases unmatched. The CDR3 region is CASASGQGYFSEAFF. CDR3 DNA sequence: TGCGCCAGCGCTTCGGGACAGGGGTATTTTTCTGAAGCTTTCTTT.

This clonotype was seen repeatedly, ten times or more. The chain couples TRBV7-3 to TRBJ2-1; TRBD1 is a possible D gene (5 bases). Germline values: CDR1 SGHTA, CDR2 FQGTGA. CDR3 size: 12 residues. V dropped 5 bases and J dropped 6 bases, with 8 bases sitting between them. The CDR3 spells CASSRTPNEQFF. For the CDR3, the DNA is TGTGCCAGCAGCAGGACACCCAATGAGCAGTTCTTC.

This clonotype was seen at least ten times. The rearrangement uses TRBV5-1 and TRBJ1-1, with 12 bases lining up with TRBD1. Germline V gene data show CDR1 as SGHRS and CDR2 as YFSETQ. With 5 bases clipped from V and 4 bases from J, the junction kept 6 bases outside the gene matches. CDR3 size: 15 residues. CDR3 DNA sequence: TGCGCCAGCAGTAGGGGACAGGGGGCGTCCACTGAAGCTTTCTTT. It yields the protein CASSRGQGASTEAFF.

This clonotype was observed at least ten times. The chain has TRBV7-6 and TRBJ2-3, with D possibly matching TRBD2 (7 bases). The CDR3 contains 15 residues. CDR1 is SGHVS and CDR2 is FNYEAQ in the germline V gene. Trimming removed 6 bases from V and 2 bases from J, with 15 bases in between. CDR3 protein: CASSPGGLLTDTQYF. Written as DNA, the CDR3 is TGTGCCAGCAGTCCCGGGGGGCTGCTCACAGATACGCAGTATTTT.

This clonotype occurred many times. V is TRBV6-6 and J is TRBJ1-2; a weak D match, TRBD1 (5 bases). The V end was cut by 0 bases, the J end by 7 bases, with 12 bases between. Per germline, CDR1 MNHNY and CDR2 SVGAGI (reference sequence). The CDR3 is made up of 14 amino acids. CDR3 nucleotide sequence: TGTGCCAGCAGTTACTCGAGGCAGGGCTCTGGCTACACCTTC. Its protein is CASSYSRQGSGYTF.

This clonotype showed up many times. The V call is TRBV24-1, the J call TRBJ2-3; 9 bases are shared with TRBD2. Trimming removed 1 base from V and 1 base from J; junction bases left unmatched: 5. Germline V gives CDR1 KGHDR, CDR2 SFDVKD. There are 17 residues in the CDR3. The CDR3 DNA sequence: TGTGCCACCAGTGATTTTTCGGCTAGCGGGGGCACAGATACGCAGTATTTT. Its translation: CATSDFSASGGTDTQYF.

This clonotype was seen only a few times. V usage is TRBV18 and J usage is TRBJ1-2; no clear D gene. Trimming pared 3 bases from V and 0 bases from J, leaving 11 bases between. The CDR3 loop spans 15 amino acids. The germline CDR1 and CDR2 sequences are KGHSH and LQKENI. The DNA for the CDR3 is TGTGCCAGCTCACCCGGGCCCGGAGCTAACTATGGCTACACCTTC. Translation gives CASSPGPGANYGYTF.

V usage is TRBV5-1 and J usage is TRBJ2-1, with 11 bases that match TRBD1. Trimming at V came to 0 bases and at J to 8 bases, leaving 4 bases not matched to a gene. This CDR3 region has 15 residues. CDR1 and CDR2 (germline): SGHRS, YFSETQ. In nucleotides, the CDR3 is TGCGCCAGCAGCTTGGACGGACAGGGGGCCTATGAGCAGTTCTTC. Amino acids: CASSLDGQGAYEQFF.

This clonotype showed up many times. V is TRBV6-5 and J is TRBJ2-1, with D tentatively TRBD1 (5 bases). Germline V gene data show CDR1 as MNHEY and CDR2 as SVGAGI. Trimming took off 6 bases at V and 4 bases at J, with 7 bases between the two ends. This CDR3 is built from 12 residues. As DNA, the CDR3 is TGTGCCAGCAGAAGACAGTACAATGAGCAGTTCTTC. Translated: CASRRQYNEQFF.

In its sample, this clonotype was seen a few times. The CDR3 sequence: CASSSSGGATGELFF. The CDR3 DNA is TGTGCCAGCAGCTCGAGCGGGGGGGCCACCGGGGAGCTGTTTTTT. J is TRBJ2-2 and V is TRBV3-1, with 10 bases matching TRBD2. This CDR3 spans 15 amino acids. J gave up 4 bases and V 5 bases, and 4 bases lay outside the gene matches. Per germline, CDR1 LGHDT and CDR2 YNNKEL (reference sequence).

Many counts were recorded for this clonotype. The chain recombines TRBV20-1 with TRBJ2-5, with D tentatively TRBD2 (6 bases). CDR3 length equals 13 residues. Germline V CDR1 and CDR2: DFQATT, SNEGSKA (reference sequence). V was pared by 6 bases and J by 1 base, with 12 bases between. In DNA form, the CDR3 reads TGCAGTGCGCGGGGACCGGCCCAAGAGACCCAGTACTTC. It specifies CSARGPAQETQYF.

This clonotype was recorded many times. This chain connects TRBV5-5 to TRBJ2-7, with D possibly TRBD1 on 6 matching bases. This CDR3 has 15 residues. V was cut by 3 bases and J by 2 bases, with 15 bases left in between. Looked up from germline, CDR1 is SGHKS and CDR2 is YYEKEE (reference sequence). The CDR3 here is CASSSSMDSPYEQYF. CDR3 DNA: TGTGCCAGCAGCTCTAGCATGGACAGCCCCTACGAGCAGTACTTC. The full variable domain, completed using reference TRBV5-5 and TRBJ2-7, is DAGVTQSPTHLIKTRGQQVTLRCSPISGHKSVSWYQQVLGQGPQFIFQYYEKEERGRGNFPDRFSARQFPNYSSELNVNALLLGDSALYLCASSSSMDSPYEQYFGPGTRLTVT.

This clonotype was counted ten times or more. The chain employs TRBV5-5 and TRBJ2-2, with 8 bases lining up with TRBD2. The CDR3 spans 15 residues. Looked up from germline, CDR1 is SGHKS and CDR2 is YYEKEE (reference sequence). V shed 4 bases and J 0 bases; nucleotides not matched to a gene: 2. The CDR3 DNA is TGTGCCAGCAGCCGTAGCGGGGCGAACACCGGGGAGCTGTTTTTT. It specifies CASSRSGANTGELFF.

This clonotype was counted only a few times. The CDR3 loop is CASRLGQGSQPQHF. The CDR3 DNA sequence: TGTGCCAGCAGACTAGGACAGGGTAGTCAGCCCCAGCATTTT. The V call is TRBV27, the J call TRBJ1-5; 8 bases align to TRBD1. CDR3 size: 14 residues. J lost 6 bases, V lost 6 bases, and 7 bases had no gene match. Germline V gene lookup returns CDR1 MNHEY and CDR2 SMNVEV (reference sequence).

This clonotype was seen ten or more times. The chain's CDR3 is CASSFTGPGSDGYTF. CDR3 nucleotides: TGCGCCAGCAGCTTTACCGGGCCAGGAAGTGATGGCTACACCTTC. The rearrangement uses TRBV5-1 and TRBJ1-2; no clear D. In germline, CDR1 is SGHRS, CDR2 YFSETQ. The CDR3 contains 15 residues. V lost 2 bases and J lost 6, with 17 bases in between.

This clonotype was seen at least ten times. V gene TRBV12-3 or TRBV12-4 combines with J gene TRBJ2-7; a weak D match, TRBD2 (7 bases). The CDR3 length is 14 residues. With 8 bases removed from V and 3 bases from J, the gap between germline ends came to 17 bases. The CDR3 DNA sequence: TGTGCCAGCGGACTGGCGGGGGCCGTCTACGAGCAGTACTTC. Protein product: CASGLAGAVYEQYF.

This clonotype occurred many times. One end of the junction is discordant with germline, which a read error may explain. V and J are TRBV3-1 and TRBJ1-5; D is possibly TRBD1 (5 bases). In germline, CDR1 is LGHDT, CDR2 YNNKEL (reference sequence). The CDR3 loop spans 16 amino acids. The CDR3: CASSFGKGPSNQPQNF. CDR3 DNA sequence: TGTGCCAGCAGCTTTGGGAAGGGACCTAGCAATCAGCCCCAGAATTTT.

This clonotype was recorded at least ten times. This chain connects TRBV12-3 or TRBV12-4 to TRBJ1-3; TRBD1 matches 8 bases. The V and J ends lost 7 bases and 5 bases, in that order; junction bases with no gene match: 7. This CDR3 has 14 amino acids. The CDR3 sequence: CASTWTGLRNTIYF. CDR3 nucleotide sequence: TGTGCCAGCACCTGGACAGGGTTGAGAAACACCATATATTTT.